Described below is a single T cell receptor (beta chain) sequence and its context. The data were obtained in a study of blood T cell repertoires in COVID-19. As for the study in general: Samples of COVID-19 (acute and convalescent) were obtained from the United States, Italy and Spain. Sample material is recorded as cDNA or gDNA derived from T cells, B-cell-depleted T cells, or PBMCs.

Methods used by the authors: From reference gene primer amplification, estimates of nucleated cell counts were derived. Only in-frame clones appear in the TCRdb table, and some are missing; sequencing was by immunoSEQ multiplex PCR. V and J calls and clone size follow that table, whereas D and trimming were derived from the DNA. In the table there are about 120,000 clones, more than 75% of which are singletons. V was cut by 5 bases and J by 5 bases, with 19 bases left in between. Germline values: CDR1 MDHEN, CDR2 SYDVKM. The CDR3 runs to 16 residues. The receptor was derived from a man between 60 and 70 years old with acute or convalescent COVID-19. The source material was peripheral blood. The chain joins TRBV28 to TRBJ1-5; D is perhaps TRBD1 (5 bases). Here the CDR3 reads CASSTPGRGTHQPQHF. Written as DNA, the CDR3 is TGTGCCAGCAGTACCCCAGGGAGGGGAACTCATCAGCCCCAGCATTTT.